This entry describes one T cell receptor beta chain. No antigen is known for it. No base qualities exist here, and no much larger clone lies one base off it. CDR1 SGHTA and CDR2 FQGNSA are derived from the germline V gene. V gives up 1 base and J gives up 0 bases, and the segment between their germline ends measures 10 bases. The CDR3, from cysteine to phenylalanine, totals 15 residues. Solely the CDR3 DNA is kept, with 45 bases framed from the first base. The immunoSEQ Assay, a bias-controlled multiplex PCR, was used to amplify TCRbeta CDR3 regions from genomic DNA. Per the original workflow: Within the assay, amplification of reference gene primers was used to estimate how many nucleated cells each sample contained. Sequence reads were collapsed and filtered to measure the absolute abundance of every unique TCRbeta CDR3 rearrangement. For each sample, productive Simpson clonality was calculated as the square root of Simpson's diversity index across productive rearrangements. Held by TCRdb, this immuneACCESS table contains in-frame sequences only and omits some clones. Under half of the omission traces to an unresolved V gene where checked; the cause of the rest is unknown. V, J and clone size reflect that table, while D and trimming were determined from the DNA. This sample comprises 200,000 to 300,000 clones, approximately 90% of them detected only once. The ten largest clones add up to 3% of the sample.

Each collaborating institution followed its own protocols to collect whole blood in K2EDTA tubes. For TCRbeta analysis, collaborator samples were shipped as frozen whole blood, as isolated PBMCs, or as DNA extracted from either sample type. This sample is part of a study of blood T cell repertoires in COVID-19 (TCRdb year 2020). In terms of the full investigation: Collaborator samples came from the United States, Italy and Spain and covered acute and convalescent phases of COVID-19. The samples were drawn from the first 160 participants of the ongoing ImmuneRACE study and from 1,254 subjects provided by 6 global collaborators. The dataset comprised deeply sampled blood TCRbeta repertoires from subjects exposed to, actively infected with, or recovered from COVID-19. Where available, HLA class I and class II types were obtained from metadata supplied by the sample provider rather than from assay-based typing. The prospective study material was composed of cDNA or gDNA derived from T cells, B-cell-depleted T cells, or PBMCs. The repertoires were released in a freely available public database meant as a resource for research on the immune response to SARS-CoV-2. A de-identified subject ID, COVID-19 status, age in years and sex were almost always included in the sample metadata. General study outcomes and caveats: How much clinical and demographic metadata was included differed by source and by participant, and the metadata was provided uncurated.

In this chain, TRBV7-2 is recombined with TRBJ2-7; possibly the D gene is TRBD2, per 6 matching bases. Sequenced sample: peripheral blood. This receptor was obtained from a man aged 18 to 29 with active or convalescent COVID-19. The CDR3 in this case is CASSLVRGPSYEQYF. The bases read TGTGCCAGCAGCTTAGTGCGGGGCCCCTCCTACGAGCAGTACTTC.